This TCR beta chain appears in the sequencing data of a study of blood T cell repertoires in COVID-19. The repertoire was sequenced with immunoSEQ multiplex PCR; TCRdb's copy has only in-frame clones and lacks some. The data contain roughly 86,000 clones, around nine tenths of them seen just once; the ten biggest clones take up 4.9%. Germline V gene sequence: CDR1 SGHTA, CDR2 FQGNSA. Trimming cost V 5 bases and J 1 base; bases outside gene matches: 4. CDR3 size: 14 residues. The sequence was collected from a man over 45 with active or convalescent COVID-19. V gene TRBV7-2 combines with J gene TRBJ2-5; TRBD2 matches at 7 bases. Sequencing used peripheral blood. The CDR3 reads CASSRTRTQETQYF. CDR3 coding DNA: TGTGCCAGCAGCCGGACTAGGACCCAAGAGACCCAGTACTTC.